A single sample gave rise to the 15 T cell receptor beta chains below, sequenced in a study of cytomegalovirus exposure and HLA in healthy donors. Both 60 Vbeta primers and 13 Jbeta primers went into the PCR. Clones were read by immunoSEQ multiplex PCR, and TCRdb kept only the in-frame ones, dropping some. Here the sample spans tens of thousands of clones, over 55% being singletons. The sample taken for sequencing was PBMCs. These receptor sequences come from a young woman in good health and CMV-seronegative.

The chain has TRBV5-6 and TRBJ2-5; TRBD2 matches 12 bases. This CDR3 has 18 residues. V was clipped by 3 bases and J by 4 bases; unmatched bases: 13. Per germline, CDR1 SGHDT and CDR2 YYEEEE. CDR3 DNA sequence: TGTGCCAGCAGCTCCCTGGGGCTAGCGGGAGGGCGTGGAGAGACCCAGTACTTC. Translated, it gives CASSSLGLAGGRGETQYF.

The chain is built from TRBV10-3 and TRBJ1-1; 7 bases line up with TRBD1. V was clipped by 6 bases and J by 3 bases; unmatched bases: 13. This CDR3 has 16 amino acids. CDR1 and CDR2 from the germline V gene are ENHRY and SYGVKD. The CDR3 DNA reads TGTGCCATCAGCACTACCGCGACAGGGTCGGACACTGAAGCTTTCTTT. It is translated as CAISTTATGSDTEAFF.

This clone showed up just a few times. The chain couples TRBV6-6 to TRBJ1-3; D gene uncertain. Germline lookup yields CDR1 MNHNY and CDR2 SVGAGI (reference sequence). This CDR3 comprises 14 residues. V gave up 4 bases and J gave up 4 bases, with 11 bases separating them. CDR3 residues: CASSSLRSGNTIYF. The CDR3 DNA sequence: TGTGCCAGCAGTTCCCTCAGATCCGGAAACACCATATATTTT.

This sequence joins TRBV29-1 and TRBJ2-1; D is ambiguous. Germline V lookup: CDR1 SQVTM, CDR2 ANQGSEA. There are 11 residues in the CDR3. Deletions cut 3 bases from V and 9 bases from J, with 9 bases between. The chain's CDR3 is CSVEGPIEQFF. The CDR3 DNA follows: TGCAGCGTTGAGGGCCCAATTGAGCAGTTCTTC.

This rearrangement joins TRBV18 to TRBJ2-2; 8 bases align to TRBD1. The CDR3 spans 18 residues. After removal of 1 base from V and 5 bases from J, the junction contained 12 bases not matched to a gene. Per germline, CDR1 KGHSH and CDR2 LQKENI. The CDR3 sequence is CASSPLTRTGQGTGELFF. The CDR3 DNA is TGTGCCAGCTCACCACTGACCCGGACAGGGCAGGGAACCGGGGAGCTGTTTTTT.

The chain has TRBV7-8 and TRBJ2-3; 10 bases align to TRBD2. Germline lookup yields CDR1 SGHVS and CDR2 FQNEAQ. The CDR3 is made up of 19 amino acids. With 5 bases clipped from V and 1 base from J, the junction kept 15 bases outside the gene matches. CDR3 residues: CASSVDGLAVREGTDTQYF. The CDR3 DNA reads as TGTGCCAGCAGCGTCGACGGACTAGCGGTCAGGGAGGGCACAGATACGCAGTATTTT.

In DNA form, the CDR3 reads TGTGCCAGCAGCCAAGATCCCGAGAATTCACCCCTCCACTTT. Translating it yields CASSQDPENSPLHF. The chain has TRBV4-2 and TRBJ1-6; D uncertain. The CDR3 has 14 amino acids. The germline V gene has CDR1 LGHNA and CDR2 YNFKEQ. V lost 0 bases and J lost 7, with 7 bases in between.

CDR3 in DNA: TGCGCCAGCAGTGAGCTCGGGACATCCGAAAAACTGTTTTTT. The encoded protein is CASSELGTSEKLFF. The rearrangement joins TRBV10-2 to TRBJ1-4; tentatively, D is TRBD1 (6 bases). Deletions cut 2 bases from V and 8 bases from J, with 12 bases between. Germline V lookup: CDR1 WSHSY, CDR2 SAAADI. This CDR3 region has 14 residues.

The chain uses TRBV19 and TRBJ2-4, with 7 bases that match TRBD1. This CDR3 region has 15 residues. The J segment lost 5 bases and the V segment lost 3 bases, leaving 7 bases of the junction unmatched. Germline-derived CDR1 and CDR2 are LNHDA and SQIVND (reference sequence). The CDR3 DNA sequence: TGTGCCAGTAGTATCCACAGGGGCGTACAAAACATTCAGTACTTC. Protein product: CASSIHRGVQNIQYF.

This clone showed up just a few times. V and J are TRBV6-1 and TRBJ2-2; 8 bases align to TRBD1. J was trimmed by 9 bases and V by 1 base; bases with no gene match: 7. Germline CDR1 is MNHNS and CDR2 is SASEGT. This CDR3 is built from 15 residues. CDR3 region: CASSEETGASWELFF. In DNA, the CDR3 is TGTGCCAGCAGTGAAGAGACAGGGGCGAGTTGGGAGCTGTTTTTT.

The V gene is TRBV7-8, the J gene TRBJ2-1, with a weak D call TRBD1 (5 bases). There are 17 residues in the CDR3. CDR1 and CDR2 from the germline V gene are SGHVS and FQNEAQ. Trimming took off 5 bases at V and 0 bases at J, with 17 bases between the two ends. The CDR3 sequence is CASSAAARQSSYNEQFF. DNA for the CDR3: TGTGCCAGCAGCGCAGCCGCCAGACAGAGCTCCTACAATGAGCAGTTCTTC.

This clone occurred a few times. V usage is TRBV5-1 and J usage is TRBJ1-4; D may be TRBD1 (6 bases). The CDR3 sequence is 14 residues long. The V end was cut by 2 bases, the J end by 5 bases, with 10 bases between. In germline, CDR1 is SGHRS, CDR2 YFSETQ. The CDR3 region has the DNA TGCGCCAGCAGCTTTAGCCAGGGGAATGAAAAACTGTTTTTT. It codes for CASSFSQGNEKLFF.

In this sample, this clone turned up once. The chain joins TRBV7-3 to TRBJ2-2; 7 nucleotides agree with TRBD2. This CDR3 spans 14 amino acids. Germline assignment: CDR1 SGHTA and CDR2 FQGTGA. The V and J ends lost 5 bases and 5 bases, in that order; junction bases with no gene match: 5. Here the CDR3 reads CASSRLAATGELFF. The CDR3 nucleotides read TGTGCCAGCAGCCGACTAGCTGCAACCGGGGAGCTGTTTTTT.

By sample share, this clone is medium-sized. The sample contains more than one DNA sequence encoding this CDR3. This chain uses TRBV7-9 with TRBJ1-1; D is perhaps TRBD1 (5 bases). The CDR3 length is 13 residues. The V end lost 5 bases, the J end lost 4 bases, and 11 bases lay between the germline ends. Germline V gives CDR1 SEHNR, CDR2 FQNEAQ (reference sequence). CDR3 nucleotides: TGTGCCAGCAGCCCCCAGGGTAGCACTGAAGCTTTCTTT. Protein product: CASSPQGSTEAFF.

This chain uses TRBV7-9 with TRBJ1-4; the match to TRBD1 covers 7 bases. CDR1 and CDR2 from the germline V gene are SEHNR and FQNEAQ (reference sequence). This CDR3 comprises 15 residues. Trimming cost V 4 bases and J 4 bases; bases outside gene matches: 6. The CDR3 DNA reads TGTGCCAGCAGCTCCAGTCAGGGGGATAATGAAAAACTGTTTTTT. It specifies CASSSSQGDNEKLFF.